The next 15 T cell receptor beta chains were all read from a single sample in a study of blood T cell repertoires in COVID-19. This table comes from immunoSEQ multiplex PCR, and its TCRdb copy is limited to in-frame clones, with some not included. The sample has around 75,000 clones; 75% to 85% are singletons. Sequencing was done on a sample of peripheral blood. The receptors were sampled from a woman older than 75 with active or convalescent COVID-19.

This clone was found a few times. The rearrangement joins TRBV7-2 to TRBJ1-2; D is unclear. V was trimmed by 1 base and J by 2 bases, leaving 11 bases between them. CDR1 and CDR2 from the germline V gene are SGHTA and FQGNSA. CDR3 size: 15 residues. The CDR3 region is CASSLEGGLNYGYTF. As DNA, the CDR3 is TGTGCCAGCAGCTTAGAGGGAGGCCTAAACTATGGCTACACCTTC. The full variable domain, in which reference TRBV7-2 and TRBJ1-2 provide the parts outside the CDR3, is GAGVSQSPSNKVTEKGKDVELRCDPISGHTALYWYRQSLGQGLEFLIYFQGNSAPDKSGLPSDRFSAERTGGSVSTLTIQRTQQEDSAVYLCASSLEGGLNYGYTFGSGTRLTVV.

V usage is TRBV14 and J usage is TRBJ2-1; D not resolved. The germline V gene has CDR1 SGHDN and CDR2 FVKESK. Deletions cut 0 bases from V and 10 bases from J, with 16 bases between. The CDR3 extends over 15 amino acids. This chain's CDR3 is CASSQDRLVRWEQFF. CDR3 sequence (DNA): TGTGCCAGCAGCCAAGATAGGCTAGTCCGTTGGGAGCAGTTCTTC.

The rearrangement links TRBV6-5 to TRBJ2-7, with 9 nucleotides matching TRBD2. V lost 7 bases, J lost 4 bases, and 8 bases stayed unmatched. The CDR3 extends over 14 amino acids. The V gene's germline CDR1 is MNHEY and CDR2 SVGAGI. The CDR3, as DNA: TGTGCCAGCAAAGAGGTAGCGGGGGAGTACGAGCAGTACTTC. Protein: CASKEVAGEYEQYF.

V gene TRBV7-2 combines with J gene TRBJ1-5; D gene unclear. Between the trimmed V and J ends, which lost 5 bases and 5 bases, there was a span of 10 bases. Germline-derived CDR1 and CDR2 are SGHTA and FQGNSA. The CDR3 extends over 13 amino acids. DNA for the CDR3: TGTGCCAGCAGCCATGACAAGCATCAGCCCCAGCATTTT. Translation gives CASSHDKHQPQHF.

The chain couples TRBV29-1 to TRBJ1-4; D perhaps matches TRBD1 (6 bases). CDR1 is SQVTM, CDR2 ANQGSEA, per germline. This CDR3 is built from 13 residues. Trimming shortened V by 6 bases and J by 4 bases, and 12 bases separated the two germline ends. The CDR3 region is CSVAQGFNEKLFF. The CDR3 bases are TGCAGCGTCGCACAGGGTTTTAATGAAAAACTGTTTTTT.

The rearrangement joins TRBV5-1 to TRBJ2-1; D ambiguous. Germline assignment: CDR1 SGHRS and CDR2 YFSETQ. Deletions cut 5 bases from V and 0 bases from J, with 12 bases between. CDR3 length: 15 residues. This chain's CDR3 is CASRPLPSSYNEQFF. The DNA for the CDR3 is TGCGCCAGCAGGCCCCTCCCGAGCTCCTACAATGAGCAGTTCTTC.

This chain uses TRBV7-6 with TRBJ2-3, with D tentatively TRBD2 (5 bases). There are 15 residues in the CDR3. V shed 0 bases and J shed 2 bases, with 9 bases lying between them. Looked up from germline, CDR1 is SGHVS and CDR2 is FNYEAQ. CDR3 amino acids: CASSLAGETTDTQYF. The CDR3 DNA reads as TGTGCCAGCAGCTTAGCGGGAGAAACCACAGATACGCAGTATTTT.

CDR3 DNA sequence: TGTGCCAGCAGTTACGGTGGACAGTTCTATAATTCACCCCTCCACTTT. It is translated as CASSYGGQFYNSPLHF. V gene TRBV6-6 combines with J gene TRBJ1-6; TRBD1 might be the D (6 bases). The germline V gene encodes CDR1 MNHNY and CDR2 SVGAGI (reference sequence). This CDR3 region has 16 residues. Trimming removed 2 bases from V and 3 bases from J, with 11 bases in between.

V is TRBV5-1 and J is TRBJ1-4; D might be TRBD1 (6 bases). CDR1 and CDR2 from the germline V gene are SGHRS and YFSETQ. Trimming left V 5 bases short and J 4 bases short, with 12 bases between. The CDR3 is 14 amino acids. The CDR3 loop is CASRLTGLNEKLFF. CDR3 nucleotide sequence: TGCGCCAGCAGATTGACAGGCCTTAATGAAAAACTGTTTTTT.

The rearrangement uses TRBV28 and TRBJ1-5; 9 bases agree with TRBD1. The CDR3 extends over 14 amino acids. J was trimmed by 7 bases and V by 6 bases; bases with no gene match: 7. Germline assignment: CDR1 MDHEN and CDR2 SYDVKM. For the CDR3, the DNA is TGTGCCAGCAGGGCGGGACAGGGTGGCCAGCCCCAGCATTTT. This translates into CASRAGQGGQPQHF.

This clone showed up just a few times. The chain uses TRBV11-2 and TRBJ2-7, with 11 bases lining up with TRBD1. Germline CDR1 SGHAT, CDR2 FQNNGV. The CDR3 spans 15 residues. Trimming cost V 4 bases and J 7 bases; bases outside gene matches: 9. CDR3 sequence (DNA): TGTGCCAGCAGCTGGACAGGGGGCAGGGTCGGGGAGCAGTACTTC. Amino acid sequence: CASSWTGGRVGEQYF.

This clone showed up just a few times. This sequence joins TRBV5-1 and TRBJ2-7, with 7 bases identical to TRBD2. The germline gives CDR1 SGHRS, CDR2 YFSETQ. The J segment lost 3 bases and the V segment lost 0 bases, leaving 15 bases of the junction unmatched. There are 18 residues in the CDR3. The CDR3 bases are TGCGCCAGCAGCTTGGCCTGGGCGGGGCTAGCGGCCAACTACGAGCAGTACTTC. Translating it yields CASSLAWAGLAANYEQYF. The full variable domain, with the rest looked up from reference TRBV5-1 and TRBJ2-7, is KAGVTQTPRYLIKTRGQQVTLSCSPISGHRSVSWYQQTPGQGLQFLFEYFSETQRNKGNFPGRFSGRQFSNSRSEMNVSTLELGDSALYLCASSLAWAGLAANYEQYFGPGTRLTVT.

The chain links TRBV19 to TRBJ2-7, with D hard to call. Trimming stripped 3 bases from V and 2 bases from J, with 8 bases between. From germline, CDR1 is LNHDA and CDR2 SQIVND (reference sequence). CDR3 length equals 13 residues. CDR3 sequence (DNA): TGTGCCAGTAGTATTCAATCAACCTACGAGCAGTACTTC. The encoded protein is CASSIQSTYEQYF. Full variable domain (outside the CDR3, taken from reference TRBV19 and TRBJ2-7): DGGITQSPKYLFRKEGQNVTLSCEQNLNHDAMYWYRQDPGQGLRLIYYSQIVNDFQKGDIAEGYSVSREKKESFPLTVTSAQKNPTAFYLCASSIQSTYEQYFGPGTRLTVT.

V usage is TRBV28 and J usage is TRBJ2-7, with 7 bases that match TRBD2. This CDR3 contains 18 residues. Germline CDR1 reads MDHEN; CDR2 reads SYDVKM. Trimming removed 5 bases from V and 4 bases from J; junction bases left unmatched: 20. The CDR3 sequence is CASSPPRVGLRGVYEQYF. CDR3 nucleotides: TGTGCCAGCAGTCCTCCCCGGGTAGGGCTACGGGGGGTATACGAGCAGTACTTC.

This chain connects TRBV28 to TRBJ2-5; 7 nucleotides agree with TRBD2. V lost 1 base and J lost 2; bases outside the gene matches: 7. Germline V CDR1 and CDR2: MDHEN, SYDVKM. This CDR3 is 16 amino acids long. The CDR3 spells CASSLYAGEGQETQYF. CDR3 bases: TGTGCCAGCAGTTTATATGCGGGAGAGGGGCAAGAGACCCAGTACTTC.